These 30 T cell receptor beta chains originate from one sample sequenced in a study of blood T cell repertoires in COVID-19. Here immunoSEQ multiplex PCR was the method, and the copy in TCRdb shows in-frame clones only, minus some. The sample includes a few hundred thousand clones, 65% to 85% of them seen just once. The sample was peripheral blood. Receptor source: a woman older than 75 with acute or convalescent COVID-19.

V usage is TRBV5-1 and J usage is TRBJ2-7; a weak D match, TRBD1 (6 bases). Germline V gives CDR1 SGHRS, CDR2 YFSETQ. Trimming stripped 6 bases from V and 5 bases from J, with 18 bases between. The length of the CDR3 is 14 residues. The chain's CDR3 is CASNQNRVGDEQYF. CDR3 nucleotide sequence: TGCGCCAGCAACCAGAACAGGGTGGGCGACGAGCAGTACTTC.

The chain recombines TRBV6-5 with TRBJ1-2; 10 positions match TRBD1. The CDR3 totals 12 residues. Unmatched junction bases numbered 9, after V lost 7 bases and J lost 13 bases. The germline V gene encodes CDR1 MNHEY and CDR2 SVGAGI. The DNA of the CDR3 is TGTGCCAGCACCACCCGGGACAGGGGAATCACCTTC. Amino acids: CASTTRDRGITF.

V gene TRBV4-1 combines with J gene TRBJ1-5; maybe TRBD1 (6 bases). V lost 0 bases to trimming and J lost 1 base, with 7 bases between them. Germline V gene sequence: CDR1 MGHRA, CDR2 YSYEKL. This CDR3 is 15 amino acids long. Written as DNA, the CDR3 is TGCGCCAGCAGCCAAGAAACAGGGAGCAATCAGCCCCAGCATTTT. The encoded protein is CASSQETGSNQPQHF.

This CDR3 is CASSTTGGGGGTSGNTIYF. The CDR3 coding sequence is TGTGCCAGTAGTACGACCGGTGGGGGCGGCGGAACCTCTGGAAACACCATATATTTT. The V call is TRBV19, the J call TRBJ1-3; D is possibly TRBD1 (6 bases). This CDR3 comprises 19 residues. V was pared by 4 bases and J by 0 bases, with 22 bases between. The germline CDR1 and CDR2 sequences are LNHDA and SQIVND (reference sequence).

For the CDR3, the DNA is TGTGCCAGCAGTGAAAGCGGGACGTACTACAATGAGCAGTTCTTC. This translates into CASSESGTYYNEQFF. The chain combines TRBV6-1 with TRBJ2-1; 7 bases match TRBD2. This CDR3 has 15 amino acids. The ends lost 2 bases at V and 3 bases at J; junction bases unmatched: 4. The germline V gene encodes CDR1 MNHNS and CDR2 SASEGT.

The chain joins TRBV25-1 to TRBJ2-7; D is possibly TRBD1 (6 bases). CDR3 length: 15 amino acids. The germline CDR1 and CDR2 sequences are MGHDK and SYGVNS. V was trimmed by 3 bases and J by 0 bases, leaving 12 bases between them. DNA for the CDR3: TGTGCCAGCAGTGAGCCCGGGACACTCTCCTACGAGCAGTACTTC. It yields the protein CASSEPGTLSYEQYF.

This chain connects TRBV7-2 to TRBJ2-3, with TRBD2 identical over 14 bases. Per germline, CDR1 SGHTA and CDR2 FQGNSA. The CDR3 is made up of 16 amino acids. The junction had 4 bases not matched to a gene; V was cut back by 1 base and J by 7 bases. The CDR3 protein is CASSLGTSGGTNTQYF. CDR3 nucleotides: TGTGCCAGCAGCTTAGGGACTAGCGGGGGGACAAATACGCAGTATTTT.

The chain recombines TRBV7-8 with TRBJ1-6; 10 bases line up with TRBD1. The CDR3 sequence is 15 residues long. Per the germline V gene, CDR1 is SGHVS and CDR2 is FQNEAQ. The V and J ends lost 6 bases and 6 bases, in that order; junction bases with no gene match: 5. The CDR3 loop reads CASRVDRGANSPLHF. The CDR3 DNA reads TGTGCCAGCAGGGTGGACAGGGGGGCTAATTCACCCCTCCACTTT.

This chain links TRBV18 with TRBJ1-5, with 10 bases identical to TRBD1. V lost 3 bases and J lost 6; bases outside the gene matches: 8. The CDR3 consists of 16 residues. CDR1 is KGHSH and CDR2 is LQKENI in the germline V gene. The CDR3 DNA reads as TGTGCCAGCTCACCTCCCGGGACAGGGGCCACTCAGCCCCAGCATTTT. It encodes CASSPPGTGATQPQHF.

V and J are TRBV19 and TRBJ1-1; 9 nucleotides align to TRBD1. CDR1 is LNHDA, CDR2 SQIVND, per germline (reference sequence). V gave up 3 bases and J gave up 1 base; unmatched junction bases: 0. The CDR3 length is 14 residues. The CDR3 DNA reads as TGTGCCAGTAGTATGGGACAGGGGAACACTGAAGCTTTCTTT. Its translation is CASSMGQGNTEAFF.

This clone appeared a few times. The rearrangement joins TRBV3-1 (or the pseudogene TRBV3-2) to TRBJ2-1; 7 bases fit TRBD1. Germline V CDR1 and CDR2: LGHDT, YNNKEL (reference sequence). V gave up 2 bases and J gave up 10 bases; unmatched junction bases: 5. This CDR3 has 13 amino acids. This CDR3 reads CASSQLTGDEQFF. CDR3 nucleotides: TGTGCCAGCAGCCAACTTACAGGGGACGAGCAGTTCTTC.

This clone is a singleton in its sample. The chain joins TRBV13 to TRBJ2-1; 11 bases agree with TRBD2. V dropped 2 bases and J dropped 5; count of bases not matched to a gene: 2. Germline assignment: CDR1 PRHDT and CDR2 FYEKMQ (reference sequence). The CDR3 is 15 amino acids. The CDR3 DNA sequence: TGTGCCAGCAGCTTAAGACTAGCGGGGAACAATGAGCAGTTCTTC. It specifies CASSLRLAGNNEQFF.

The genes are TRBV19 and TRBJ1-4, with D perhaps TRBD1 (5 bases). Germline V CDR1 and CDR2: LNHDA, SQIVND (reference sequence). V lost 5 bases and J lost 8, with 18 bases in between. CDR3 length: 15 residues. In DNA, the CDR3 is TGTGCCAGTAGTGTCGCGGCAGGGTTAAAGGAAAAACTGTTTTTT. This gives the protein CASSVAAGLKEKLFF. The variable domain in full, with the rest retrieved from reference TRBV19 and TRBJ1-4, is DGGITQSPKYLFRKEGQNVTLSCEQNLNHDAMYWYRQDPGQGLRLIYYSQIVNDFQKGDIAEGYSVSREKKESFPLTVTSAQKNPTAFYLCASSVAAGLKEKLFFGSGTQLSVL.

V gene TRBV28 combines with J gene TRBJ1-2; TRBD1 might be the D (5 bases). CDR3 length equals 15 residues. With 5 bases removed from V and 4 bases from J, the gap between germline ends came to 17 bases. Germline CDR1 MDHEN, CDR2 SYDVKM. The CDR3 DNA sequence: TGTGCCAGCAGTAAGCTCTCGGGGGGATCCTATGGCTACACCTTC. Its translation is CASSKLSGGSYGYTF.

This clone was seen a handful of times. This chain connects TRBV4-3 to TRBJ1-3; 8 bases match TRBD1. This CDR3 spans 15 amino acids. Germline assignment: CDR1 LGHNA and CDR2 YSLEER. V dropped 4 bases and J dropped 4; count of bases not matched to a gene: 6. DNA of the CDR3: TGCGCCAGCAGCCGAGAGGACAGGGCGGGAAACACCATATATTTT. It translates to CASSREDRAGNTIYF.

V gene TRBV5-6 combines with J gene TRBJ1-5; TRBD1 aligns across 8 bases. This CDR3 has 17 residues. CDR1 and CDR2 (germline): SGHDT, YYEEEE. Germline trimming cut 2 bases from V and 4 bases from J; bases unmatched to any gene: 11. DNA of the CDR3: TGTGCCAGCAGCTTCGGCCAGGGGGCGAGACGGAATCAGCCCCAGCATTTT. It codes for CASSFGQGARRNQPQHF.

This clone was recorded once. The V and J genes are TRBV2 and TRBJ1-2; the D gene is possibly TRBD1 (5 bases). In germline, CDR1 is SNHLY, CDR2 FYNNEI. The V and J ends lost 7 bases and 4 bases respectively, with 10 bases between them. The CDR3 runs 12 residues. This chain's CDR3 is CASKGARYGYTF. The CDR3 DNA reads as TGTGCCAGCAAAGGGGCTCGCTATGGCTACACCTTC. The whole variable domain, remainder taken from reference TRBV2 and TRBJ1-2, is EPEVTQTPSHQVTQMGQEVILRCVPISNHLYFYWYRQILGQKVEFLVSFYNNEISEKSEIFDDQFSVERPDGSNFTLKIRSTKLEDSAMYFCASKGARYGYTFGSGTRLTVV.

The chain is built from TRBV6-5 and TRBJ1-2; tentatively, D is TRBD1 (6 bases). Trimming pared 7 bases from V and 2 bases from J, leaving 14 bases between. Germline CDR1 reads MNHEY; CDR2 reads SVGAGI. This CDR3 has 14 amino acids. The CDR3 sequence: CASNRGRGNYGYTF. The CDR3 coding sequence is TGTGCCAGCAACCGGGGCAGGGGCAACTATGGCTACACCTTC.

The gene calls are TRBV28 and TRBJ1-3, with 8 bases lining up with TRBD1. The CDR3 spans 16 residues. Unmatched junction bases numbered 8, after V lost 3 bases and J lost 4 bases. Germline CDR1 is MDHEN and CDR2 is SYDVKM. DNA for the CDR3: TGTGCCAGCAGTTTGTCGCAGGGGGCCGTCGGAAACACCATATATTTT. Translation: CASSLSQGAVGNTIYF.

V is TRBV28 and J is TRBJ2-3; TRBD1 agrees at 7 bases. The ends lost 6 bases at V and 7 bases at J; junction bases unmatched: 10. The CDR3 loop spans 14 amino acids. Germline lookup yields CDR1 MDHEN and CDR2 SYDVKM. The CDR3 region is CASSPPGQPYTQYF. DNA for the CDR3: TGTGCCAGCAGCCCCCCGGGACAGCCTTATACGCAGTATTTT.

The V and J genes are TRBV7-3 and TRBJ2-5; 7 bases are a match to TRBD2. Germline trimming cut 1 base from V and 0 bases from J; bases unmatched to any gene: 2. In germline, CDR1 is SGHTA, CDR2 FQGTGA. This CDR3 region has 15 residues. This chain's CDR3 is CASSLMGGYQETQYF. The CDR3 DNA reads TGTGCCAGCAGCTTAATGGGGGGGTACCAAGAGACCCAGTACTTC. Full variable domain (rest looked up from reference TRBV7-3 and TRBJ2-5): GAGVSQTPSNKVTEKGKYVELRCDPISGHTALYWYRQSLGQGPEFLIYFQGTGAADDSGLPNDRFFAVRPEGSVSTLKIQRTERGDSAVYLCASSLMGGYQETQYFGPGTRLLVL.

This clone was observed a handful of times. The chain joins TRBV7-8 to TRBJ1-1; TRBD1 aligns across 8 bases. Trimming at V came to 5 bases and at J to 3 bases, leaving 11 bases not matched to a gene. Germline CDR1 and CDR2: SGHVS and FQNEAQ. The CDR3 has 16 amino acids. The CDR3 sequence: CASSPIPDRGYTEAFF. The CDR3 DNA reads TGTGCCAGCAGCCCTATACCCGACAGGGGCTACACTGAAGCTTTCTTT.

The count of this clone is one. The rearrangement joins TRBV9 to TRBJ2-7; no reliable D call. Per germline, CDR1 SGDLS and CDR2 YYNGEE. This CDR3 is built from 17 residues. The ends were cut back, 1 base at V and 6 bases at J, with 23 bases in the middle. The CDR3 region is CASSVLNGLLSEAEQYF. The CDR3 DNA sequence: TGTGCCAGCAGCGTACTTAACGGTCTACTGAGTGAAGCCGAGCAGTACTTC. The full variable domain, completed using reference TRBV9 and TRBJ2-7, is DSGVTQTPKHLITATGQRVTLRCSPRSGDLSVYWYQQSLDQGLQFLIQYYNGEERAKGNILERFSAQQFPDLHSELNLSSLELGDSALYFCASSVLNGLLSEAEQYFGPGTRLTVT.

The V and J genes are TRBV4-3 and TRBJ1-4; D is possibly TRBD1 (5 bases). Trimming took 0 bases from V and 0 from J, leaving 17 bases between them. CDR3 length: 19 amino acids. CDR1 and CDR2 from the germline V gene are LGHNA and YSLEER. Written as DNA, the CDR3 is TGCGCCAGCAGCCAAGATGCCCGCCCTGGGGCTGCAACTAATGAAAAACTGTTTTTT. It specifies CASSQDARPGAATNEKLFF.

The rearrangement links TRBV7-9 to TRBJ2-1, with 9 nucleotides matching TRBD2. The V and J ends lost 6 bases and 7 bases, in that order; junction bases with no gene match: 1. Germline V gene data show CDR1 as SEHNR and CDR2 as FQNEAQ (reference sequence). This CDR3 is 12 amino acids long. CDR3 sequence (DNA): TGTGCCAGCAGGCTAGCGGGGAATGAGCAGTTCTTC. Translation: CASRLAGNEQFF.

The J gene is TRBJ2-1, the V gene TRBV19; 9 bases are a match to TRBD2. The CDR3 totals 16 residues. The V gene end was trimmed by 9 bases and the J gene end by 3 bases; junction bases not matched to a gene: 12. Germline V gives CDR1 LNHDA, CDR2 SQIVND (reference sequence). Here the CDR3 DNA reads TGTGCCAGCCAACCTTCTAGCGGGGCGGTCTACAATGAGCAGTTCTTC. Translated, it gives CASQPSSGAVYNEQFF. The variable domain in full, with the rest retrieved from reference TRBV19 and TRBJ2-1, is DGGITQSPKYLFRKEGQNVTLSCEQNLNHDAMYWYRQDPGQGLRLIYYSQIVNDFQKGDIAEGYSVSREKKESFPLTVTSAQKNPTAFYLCASQPSSGAVYNEQFFGPGTRLTVL.

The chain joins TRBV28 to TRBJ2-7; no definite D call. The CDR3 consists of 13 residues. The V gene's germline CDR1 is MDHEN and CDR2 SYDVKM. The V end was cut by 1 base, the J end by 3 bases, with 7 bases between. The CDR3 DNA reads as TGTGCCAGCAGTTTATCACCAGGCTACGAGCAGTACTTC. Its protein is CASSLSPGYEQYF. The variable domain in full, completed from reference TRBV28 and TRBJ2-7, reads DVKVTQSSRYLVKRTGEKVFLECVQDMDHENMFWYRQDPGLGLRLIYFSYDVKMKEKGDIPEGYSVSREKKERFSLILESASTNQTSMYLCASSLSPGYEQYFGPGTRLTVT.

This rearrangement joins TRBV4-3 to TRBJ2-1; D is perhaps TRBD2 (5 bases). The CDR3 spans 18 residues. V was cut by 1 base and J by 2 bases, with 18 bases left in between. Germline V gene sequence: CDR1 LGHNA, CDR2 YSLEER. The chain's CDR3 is CASSQASREPGPYNEQFF. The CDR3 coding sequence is TGCGCCAGCAGCCAAGCGTCGAGGGAGCCAGGCCCCTACAATGAGCAGTTCTTC.

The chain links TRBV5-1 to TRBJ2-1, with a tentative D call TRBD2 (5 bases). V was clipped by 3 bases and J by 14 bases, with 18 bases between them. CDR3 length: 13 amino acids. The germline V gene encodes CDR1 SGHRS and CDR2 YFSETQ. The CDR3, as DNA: TGCGCCAGCAGCTCCTCAGAGCTAGCTTCAAAGTTCTTC. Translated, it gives CASSSSELASKFF.

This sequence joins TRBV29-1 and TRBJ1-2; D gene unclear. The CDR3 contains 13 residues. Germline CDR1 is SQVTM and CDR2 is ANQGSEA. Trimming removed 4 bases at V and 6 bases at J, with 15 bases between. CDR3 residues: CSVGTRVLDGYTF. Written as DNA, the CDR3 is TGCAGCGTTGGAACGAGGGTACTCGATGGCTACACCTTC. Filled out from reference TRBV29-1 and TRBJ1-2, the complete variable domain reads SAVISQKPSRDICQRGTSLTIQCQVDSQVTMMFWYRQQPGQSLTLIATANQGSEATYESGFVIDKFPISRPNLTFSTLTVSNMSPEDSSIYLCSVGTRVLDGYTFGSGTRLTVV.